What follows describes a single TCR beta chain. The data are from a study of OX40 agonist ivuxolimab in advanced cancers. The assay was immunoSEQ multiplex PCR, and TCRdb's table has in-frame clones only and misses some. The sample contains 70,000 to 95,000 clones, under 90% of which appear only once. V was clipped by 11 bases and J by 2 bases; unmatched bases: 7. CDR1 is SGHAT and CDR2 is FQNNGV in the germline V gene. The CDR3 runs 14 residues. The chain couples TRBV11-2 to TRBJ1-3; TRBD1 aligns across 9 bases. The specimen was CD4+ or CD8+ T cells sorted from blood, collected in a trial of the OX40 agonist ivuxolimab. The sequence was obtained from an adult with an advanced solid tumor such as melanoma, head and neck, liver or kidney cancer. CDR3 residues: CAWGGQGPGNTIYF. The CDR3 DNA reads TGTGCCTGGGGGGGACAGGGCCCTGGAAACACCATATATTTT. Full variable domain (rest looked up from reference TRBV11-2 and TRBJ1-3): EAGVAQSPRYKIIEKRQSVAFWCNPISGHATLYWYQQILGQGPKLLIQFQNNGVVDDSQLPKDRFSAERLKGVDSTLKIQPAKLEDSAVYLCAWGGQGPGNTIYFGEGSWLTVV.